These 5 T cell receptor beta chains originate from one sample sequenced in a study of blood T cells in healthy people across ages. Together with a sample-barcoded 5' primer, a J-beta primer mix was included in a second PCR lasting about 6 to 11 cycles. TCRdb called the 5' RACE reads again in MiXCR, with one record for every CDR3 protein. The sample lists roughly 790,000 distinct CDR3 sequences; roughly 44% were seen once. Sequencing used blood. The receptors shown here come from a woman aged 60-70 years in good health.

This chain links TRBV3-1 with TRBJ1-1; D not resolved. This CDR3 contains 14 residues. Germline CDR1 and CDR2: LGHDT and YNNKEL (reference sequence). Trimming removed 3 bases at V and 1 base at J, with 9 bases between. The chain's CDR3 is CASSQGAGNTEAFF. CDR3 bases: TGTGCCAGCAGCCAGGGAGCCGGGAACACTGAAGCTTTCTTT.

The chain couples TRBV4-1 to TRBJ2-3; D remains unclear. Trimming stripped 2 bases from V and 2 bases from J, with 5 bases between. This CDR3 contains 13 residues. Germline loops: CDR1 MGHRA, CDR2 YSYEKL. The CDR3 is CASSQQVTDTQYF. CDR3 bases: TGCGCCAGCAGCCAACAAGTCACAGATACGCAGTATTTT.

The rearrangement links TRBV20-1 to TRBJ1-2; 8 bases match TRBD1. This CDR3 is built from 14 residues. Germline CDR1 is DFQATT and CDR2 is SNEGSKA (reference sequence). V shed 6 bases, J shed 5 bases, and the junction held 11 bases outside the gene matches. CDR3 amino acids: CSARGQGFLYGYTF. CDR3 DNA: TGCAGTGCCAGGGGGCAGGGGTTTCTATATGGCTACACCTTC.

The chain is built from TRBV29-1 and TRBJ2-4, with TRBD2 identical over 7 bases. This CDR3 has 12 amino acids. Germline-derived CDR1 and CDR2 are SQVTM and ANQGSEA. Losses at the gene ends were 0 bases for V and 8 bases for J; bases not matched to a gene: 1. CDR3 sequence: CSVEDRGDIQYF. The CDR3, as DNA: TGCAGCGTTGAAGATCGGGGGGACATTCAGTACTTC.

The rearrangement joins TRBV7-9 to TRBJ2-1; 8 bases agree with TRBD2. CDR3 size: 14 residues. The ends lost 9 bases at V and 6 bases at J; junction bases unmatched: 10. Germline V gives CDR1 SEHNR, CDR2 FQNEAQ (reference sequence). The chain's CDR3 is CASTTSGRINEQFF. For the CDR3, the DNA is TGTGCCAGTACGACCAGCGGGAGAATCAATGAGCAGTTCTTC.